Presented here are 10 T cell receptor beta chains from one specimen sequenced in a study of lymphopenia after photon versus proton radiotherapy. Here immunoSEQ multiplex PCR was the method, and the copy in TCRdb shows in-frame clones only, minus some. Of fewer than 20,000 clones listed, approximately 92% are singletons. The sample was peripheral blood, taken from a patient treated with photon-based radiotherapy. All receptors derive from a woman aged 40 to 50 with cholangiocarcinoma.

CDR3 sequence: CAWSYLSGLDEQFF. The DNA of the CDR3 is TGTGCCTGGAGCTACCTGTCCGGGTTGGATGAGCAGTTCTTC. The chain uses TRBV30 and TRBJ2-1; D not resolved. V was trimmed by 3 bases and J by 8 bases, leaving 17 bases between them. The CDR3 length is 14 residues. Per the germline V gene, CDR1 is GTSNPN and CDR2 is SVGIG (reference sequence). The variable domain in full, completed from reference TRBV30 and TRBJ2-1, reads SQTIHQWPATLVQPVGSPLSLECTVEGTSNPNLYWYRQAAGRGLQLLFYSVGIGQISSEVPQNLSASRPQDRQFILSSKKLLLSDSGFYLCAWSYLSGLDEQFFGPGTRLTVL.

The chain links TRBV5-1 to TRBJ1-1; 7 nucleotides line up with TRBD1. The CDR3 is made up of 16 amino acids. Germline V CDR1 and CDR2: SGHRS, YFSETQ. Trimming at V came to 4 bases and at J to 1 base, leaving 10 bases not matched to a gene. The CDR3 DNA reads TGCGCCAGCAGCATTTTCACCGGGACAGAGAACACTGAAGCTTTCTTT. Translating it yields CASSIFTGTENTEAFF.

The genes are TRBV6-5 and TRBJ1-4, with 7 bases lining up with TRBD1. The CDR3 is 14 amino acids. CDR1 and CDR2 (germline): MNHEY, SVGAGI. The V segment lost 7 bases and the J segment 8 bases; nucleotides outside the gene matches: 10. The CDR3 spells CASTSDRAGEKLFF. In DNA form, the CDR3 reads TGTGCCAGCACCTCAGACAGGGCTGGAGAAAAACTGTTTTTT.

The V and J genes are TRBV11-2 and TRBJ2-7; D gene ambiguous. V was cut by 5 bases and J by 3 bases, with 17 bases left in between. This CDR3 is built from 15 residues. The germline V gene encodes CDR1 SGHAT and CDR2 FQNNGV. The CDR3 spells CASSPRAGRLYEQYF. The CDR3 DNA follows: TGTGCCAGCAGCCCCCGGGCAGGAAGGCTCTACGAGCAGTACTTC.

V and J are TRBV5-1 and TRBJ2-7, with 7 positions matching TRBD1. The V segment lost 3 bases and the J segment 2 bases; nucleotides outside the gene matches: 8. CDR3 length equals 15 residues. Germline V gene data show CDR1 as SGHRS and CDR2 as YFSETQ. The CDR3 reads CASSSPGQSAYEQYF. The CDR3 DNA is TGCGCCAGCAGCTCCCCGGGACAGTCCGCCTACGAGCAGTACTTC.

The chain employs TRBV9 and TRBJ2-7; TRBD2 is a possible D gene (7 bases). There are 15 residues in the CDR3. The germline V gene encodes CDR1 SGDLS and CDR2 YYNGEE. The V and J ends lost 6 bases and 2 bases respectively, with 18 bases between them. CDR3 in amino acids: CASNPPGAGAYEQYF. The CDR3 region has the DNA TGTGCCAGCAACCCCCCAGGGGCGGGGGCCTACGAGCAGTACTTC.

This sequence joins TRBV7-2 and TRBJ2-3; 8 bases are shared with TRBD2. Looked up from germline, CDR1 is SGHTA and CDR2 is FQGNSA. The CDR3 consists of 17 residues. V dropped 1 base and J dropped 4; count of bases not matched to a gene: 10. CDR3 protein: CASSLVGGGGRADTQYF. The CDR3 region has the DNA TGTGCCAGCAGCTTAGTGGGCGGCGGGGGGCGAGCAGATACGCAGTATTTT.

The chain is built from TRBV27 and TRBJ2-1; D gene ambiguous. The germline V and J ends were trimmed by 0 bases and 1 base, with 10 bases remaining between them. The CDR3 runs to 16 residues. The germline V gene encodes CDR1 MNHEY and CDR2 SMNVEV (reference sequence). CDR3 DNA: TGTGCCAGCAGTTTATCGGAGCTGGGTTCCTACAATGAGCAGTTCTTC. Its protein product is CASSLSELGSYNEQFF.

The chain employs TRBV10-2 and TRBJ1-1; no definite D call. Germline values: CDR1 WSHSY, CDR2 SAAADI. CDR3 size: 13 residues. V was trimmed by 3 bases and J by 0 bases, leaving 5 bases between them. The CDR3 here is CASSDGMNTEAFF. Here the CDR3 DNA reads TGCGCCAGCAGTGACGGCATGAACACTGAAGCTTTCTTT.

This chain connects TRBV7-2 to TRBJ2-5; TRBD1 might be the D (5 bases). Germline V gene data show CDR1 as SGHTA and CDR2 as FQGNSA. Between the trimmed V and J ends, which lost 5 bases and 5 bases, there was a span of 12 bases. This CDR3 has 13 amino acids. CDR3 nucleotide sequence: TGTGCCAGCAGCCCTGGGGCGCGGGAGACCCAGTACTTC. The encoded protein is CASSPGARETQYF.